This record looks at one T cell receptor (beta chain) sequence and its context. Its target is unknown. The data were obtained in a study of cytomegalovirus exposure and HLA in healthy donors. Germline V gene lookup returns CDR1 MNHNS and CDR2 SASEGT. V dropped 1 base and J dropped 2 bases, with 6 bases sitting between them. This CDR3 spans 14 amino acids. Amplification used 60 Vbeta primers and 13 Jbeta primers. As handled by the study authors: About 11 million of tens of millions of unique TCR beta chains were shared, per a later count. Repertoires were generated with immunoSEQ multiplex PCR, while TCRdb's copy carries only in-frame clones and drops some. The D gene and trimming were derived from the DNA, and the V and J assignments and clone size from that table. This table has some 160,000 clones, 70% to 85% appearing once. Study-level findings and limits: The majority of TCR sequences were rare, yet some public TCRs appeared in many donors.

The genes are TRBV6-1 and TRBJ1-3; D not resolved. The sequence was obtained from a man between 50 and 59 years old in good health and CMV-seropositive. Sequencing was carried out using PBMCs. In nucleotides, the CDR3 is TGTGCCAGCAGTGAAGTAGTCCCTGGAAACACCATATATTTT. This gives the protein CASSEVVPGNTIYF.